The source of this T cell receptor beta chain is a study of T cells in Graves' hyperthyroidism and ophthalmopathy. General study results and limits: Ophthalmopathy was distinguished from stable hyperthyroidism by 13 V-J signatures.

The source of the PBMCs was less than 12 ml of fresh peripheral blood. RNA transcripts provided the source from which TCR beta CDR3 regions were amplified. The HTBI set primed first-round TCR CDR3 RT-PCR. Using its own MiXCR run on the multiplex PCR reads, TCRdb lists one record per CDR3 protein. The sample lists fewer than 550,000 distinct CDR3 sequences, approximately 24% occurring once. Trimming removed 7 bases from V and 5 bases from J, with 8 bases in between. In germline, CDR1 is SNHLY, CDR2 FYNNEI. This CDR3 has 11 amino acids. This clonotype was seen many times. The target antigen is unknown. With a much larger clone just one base away, this may be a read error.

The V and J genes are TRBV2 and TRBJ2-5; the D is unclear. Sequenced: blood. The TCR was taken from a woman aged 25-40 years with Graves' ophthalmopathy. DNA for the CDR3: TGTGCCAGCAAGATCGGGGAGACCCAGTACTTC. Protein sequence: CASKIGETQYF.